Given below is one T cell receptor beta chain in context. The sample comes from a study of blood T cell repertoires in COVID-19. Overall study context: Some COVID-19 samples were acute and others convalescent; all came from the United States, Italy and Spain.

The CDR3 extends over 14 amino acids. With V trimmed by 1 base and J by 8 bases, 4 bases remained unmatched. Germline lookup yields CDR1 LGHDT and CDR2 YNNKEL (reference sequence). Measured with immunoSEQ multiplex PCR; TCRdb has only the in-frame clones, and not every one. The table records about 400,000 clones, more than 70% of them present only once. Sample: PBMCs or T cells enriched from blood (not recorded which). The chain joins TRBV3-1 (or the pseudogene TRBV3-2) to TRBJ2-1; 8 bases match TRBD2. The receptor's source is a man in his forties in a cohort exposed to, infected with or recovered from COVID-19 (not recorded which). This CDR3 is CASSQGTGRDEQFF. In DNA, the CDR3 is TGTGCCAGCAGCCAAGGAACCGGGAGGGATGAGCAGTTCTTC.